This T cell receptor beta chain was obtained from a study of vaccination effects on CD4 cells after COVID-19 (dated by TCRdb to about 2022). With respect to the entire study: Each participant got two doses of an mRNA SARS-CoV-2 vaccine, either BNT162b2 or mRNA-1273. SARS-CoV-2 spike-specific CD4+ TCR repertoires from before and after mRNA vaccination were compared in COVID-19 convalescent patients and in infection-naive vaccine recipients. In the study, cultures from other donors were sequenced using the Oncomine TCR Beta short-read assay on an Illumina iSeq 100. A total of more than 8 COVID-19 convalescent patients and a few SARS-CoV-2-naive healthy vaccine recipients were included in the full study.

Study-wide findings and limitations: Marked clonal contraction was observed in both infection-induced and vaccine-induced clones at late post-vaccination timepoints, consistent with waning T cell responses. Limitations of the study were the small number of convalescent patients and the absence of early post-infection timepoints. Among healthy vaccine recipients, nearly all vaccine-induced clones were SARS-CoV-2 mono-reactive, and only 1 of 255 was cross-reactive with common cold coronaviruses.

CDR1 SGDLS and CDR2 YYNGEE were looked up in the germline V gene. The CDR3 starts with the cysteine, ends with the phenylalanine, and has 13 residues. Only the CDR3 DNA is retained, 39 bases long and in frame from the first base. The junction shows trimming of 0 bases on V and 4 bases on J, plus 4 bases between the germline ends. Comment on this clone: Its antigen remains unidentified. Base qualities are not at hand, and no much larger clone is one base apart.

To identify antigen-specific CD4+ T cell clonotypes by their expansion, the ViraFEST assay first stimulated PBMC with viral peptide pools and then applied TCR sequencing. After around ten days of culture, CD4+ T cells were isolated with the EasySep CD4+ T cell isolation kit. Healthy vaccine recipients had no prior SARS-CoV-2 infection, confirmed by negative nucleocapsid antibodies before and after vaccination. Approximately 2 million PBMC per well were cultured in IMDM with around 5% human AB serum, 9 to 10 IU/ml IL-2 and gentamicin, plus 10 ug/ml peptides. On days 3 and 7, half of the culture medium was replaced with fresh IL-2-containing medium. Unless noted otherwise, every peptide stimulation condition was grown in triplicate wells. Using Ficoll-Paque Plus gradient centrifugation, PBMC were separated from whole blood and then either used fresh or cryopreserved at -140C. The spike proteins of SARS-CoV-2 and of the common cold coronaviruses HCoV-NL63, HCoV-OC43 and HCoV-229E were spanned by overlapping peptide pools. The QIAamp micro DNA kit was used to extract genomic DNA from the cultured CD4+ T cells.

Receptor amplification or capture employed the immunoSEQ multiplex PCR assay. DNA from the CD4+ T cells that had been cultured and isolated underwent TCR beta CDR3 sequencing. The authors' pipeline ran thus. Non-productive TCR sequences were removed and reads were trimmed to the CDR3 region, keeping CDR3s of at least 7 amino acids. Antigen-specific clonotypes were identified with the MANAFEST web app by comparing expansion in peptide wells against reference cultures. Positive clones required FDR<0.05 expansion versus reference and all other wells, odds ratio above 5, and frequency above 0.1% in two replicate wells. A clonotype was called cross-reactive if it was significantly expanded both in SARS-CoV-2 spike wells and in at least one common cold coronavirus spike condition. Levenshtein distance calculated with the stringdist R package was used to assess CDR3 similarity, and unrooted trees were constructed with ape in R 3.6.1. In its TCRdb copy, this immuneACCESS table keeps in-frame sequences only and misses some clones. Where compared with another copy, unresolved V genes explain less than half of these, and the others have no known cause. For V, J and clone size, that table is used; D and trimming come from the DNA. The sample table contains tens of thousands of clones; only one count was recorded for around 68% of them. The ten largest clones capture 20% to 25% of the sample.

In this chain, TRBV9 is recombined with TRBJ2-2, with the D gene uncertain. Specimen: CD4+ T cells from PBMCs cultured with SARS-CoV-2 spike peptides, collected before COVID-19 vaccination. The cell subset or site label on this specimen signifies: SARS-CoV-2 spike overlapping peptide pool stimulation. The clonotype was recovered from a human donor who received a COVID-19 vaccine. The CDR3 protein is CASSVEPTGELFF. DNA sequence: TGTGCCAGCAGCGTAGAACCCACCGGGGAGCTGTTTTTT.